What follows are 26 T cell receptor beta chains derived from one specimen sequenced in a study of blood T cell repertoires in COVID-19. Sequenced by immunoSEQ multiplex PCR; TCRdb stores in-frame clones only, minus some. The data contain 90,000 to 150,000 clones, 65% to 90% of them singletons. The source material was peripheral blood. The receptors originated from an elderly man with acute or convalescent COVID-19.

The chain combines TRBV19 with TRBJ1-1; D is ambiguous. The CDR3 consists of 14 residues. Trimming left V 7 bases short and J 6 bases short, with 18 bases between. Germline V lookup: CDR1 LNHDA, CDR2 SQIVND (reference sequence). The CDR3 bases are TGTGCCAGTACCACCTCGGGAGGATCCCCTGAAGCTTTCTTT. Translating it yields CASTTSGGSPEAFF.

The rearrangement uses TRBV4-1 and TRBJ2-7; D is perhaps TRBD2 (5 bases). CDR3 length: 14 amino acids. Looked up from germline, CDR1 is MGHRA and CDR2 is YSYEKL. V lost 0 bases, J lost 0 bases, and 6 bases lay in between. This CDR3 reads CASSQDEGSYEQYF. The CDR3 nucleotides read TGCGCCAGCAGCCAAGATGAGGGCTCCTACGAGCAGTACTTC.

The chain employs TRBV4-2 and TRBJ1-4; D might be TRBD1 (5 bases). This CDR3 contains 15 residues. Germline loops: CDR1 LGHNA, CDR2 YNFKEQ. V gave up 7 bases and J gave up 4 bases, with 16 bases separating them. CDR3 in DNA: TGTGCCAGCATCGATACGGGGGGAGGTAATGAAAAACTGTTTTTT. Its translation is CASIDTGGGNEKLFF.

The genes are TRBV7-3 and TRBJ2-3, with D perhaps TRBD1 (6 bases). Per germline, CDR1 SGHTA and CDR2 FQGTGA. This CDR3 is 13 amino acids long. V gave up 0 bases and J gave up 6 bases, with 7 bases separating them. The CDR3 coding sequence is TGTGCCAGCAGCTTAACCAGGGGTGATACGCAGTATTTT. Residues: CASSLTRGDTQYF. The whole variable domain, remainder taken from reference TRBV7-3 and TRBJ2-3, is GAGVSQTPSNKVTEKGKYVELRCDPISGHTALYWYRQSLGQGPEFLIYFQGTGAADDSGLPNDRFFAVRPEGSVSTLKIQRTERGDSAVYLCASSLTRGDTQYFGPGTRLTVL.

CDR3 bases: TGCGCCAGCCAGAAGGGGAACTATGGCTACACCTTC. This codes for CASQKGNYGYTF. The chain carries TRBV5-1 and TRBJ1-2, with TRBD1 as a possible D gene (5 bases). The CDR3 is made up of 12 amino acids. The V gene's germline CDR1 is SGHRS and CDR2 YFSETQ. V was shortened by 7 bases and J by 2 bases, with 9 bases between the two germline ends.

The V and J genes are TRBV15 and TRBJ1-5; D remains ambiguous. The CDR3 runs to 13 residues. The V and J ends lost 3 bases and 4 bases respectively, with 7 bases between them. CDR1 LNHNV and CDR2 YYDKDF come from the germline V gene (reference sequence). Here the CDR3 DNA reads TGTGCCACCAGCAGTCTAAAGAATCAGCCCCAGCATTTT. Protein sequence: CATSSLKNQPQHF.

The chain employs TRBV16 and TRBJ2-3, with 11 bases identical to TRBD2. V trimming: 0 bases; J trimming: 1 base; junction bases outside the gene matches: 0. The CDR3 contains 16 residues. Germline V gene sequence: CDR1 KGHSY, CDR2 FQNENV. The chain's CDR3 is CASSQSGLAGTDTQYF. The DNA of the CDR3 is TGTGCCAGCAGCCAATCGGGACTAGCGGGCACAGATACGCAGTATTTT.

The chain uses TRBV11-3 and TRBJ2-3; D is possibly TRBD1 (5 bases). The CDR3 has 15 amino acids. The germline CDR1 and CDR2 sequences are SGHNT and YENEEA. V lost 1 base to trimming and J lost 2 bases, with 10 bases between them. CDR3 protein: CASSLGRGTTDTQYF. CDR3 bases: TGTGCCAGCAGCTTAGGAAGGGGAACCACAGATACGCAGTATTTT.

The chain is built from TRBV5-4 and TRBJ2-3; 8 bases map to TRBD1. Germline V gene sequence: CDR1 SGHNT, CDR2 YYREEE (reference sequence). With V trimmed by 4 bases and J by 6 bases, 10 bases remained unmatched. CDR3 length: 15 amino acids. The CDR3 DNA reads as TGTGCCAGCAGCAAAGGACAGGGAAGTGGGGATACGCAGTATTTT. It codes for CASSKGQGSGDTQYF.

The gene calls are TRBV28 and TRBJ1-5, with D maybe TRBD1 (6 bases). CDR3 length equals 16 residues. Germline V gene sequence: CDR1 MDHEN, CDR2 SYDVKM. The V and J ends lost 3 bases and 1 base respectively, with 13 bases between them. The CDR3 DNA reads TGTGCCAGCAGTTTTTTAGGGGGTAGAAGCAATCAGCCCCAGCATTTT. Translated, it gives CASSFLGGRSNQPQHF.

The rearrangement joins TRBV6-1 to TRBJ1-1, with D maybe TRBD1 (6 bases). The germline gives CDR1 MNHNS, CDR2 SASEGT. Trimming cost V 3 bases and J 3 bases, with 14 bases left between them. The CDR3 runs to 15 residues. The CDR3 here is CASSERTVSYTEAFF. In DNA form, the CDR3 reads TGTGCCAGCAGTGAGCGGACAGTCTCTTACACTGAAGCTTTCTTT.

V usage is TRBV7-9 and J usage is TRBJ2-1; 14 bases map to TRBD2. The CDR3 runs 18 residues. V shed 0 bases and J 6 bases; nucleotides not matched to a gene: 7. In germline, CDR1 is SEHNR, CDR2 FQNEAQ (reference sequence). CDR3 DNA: TGTGCCAGCAGCTTAGCGGGGACTAGCGGGAGTATAATCAATGAGCAGTTCTTC. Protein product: CASSLAGTSGSIINEQFF.

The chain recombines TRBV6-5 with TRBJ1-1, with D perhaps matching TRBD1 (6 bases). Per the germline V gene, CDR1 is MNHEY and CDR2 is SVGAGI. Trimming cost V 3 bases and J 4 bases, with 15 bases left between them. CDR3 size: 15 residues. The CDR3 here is CASSYLGRGATEAFF. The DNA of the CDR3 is TGTGCCAGCAGTTATCTCGGCAGGGGCGCCACTGAAGCTTTCTTT.

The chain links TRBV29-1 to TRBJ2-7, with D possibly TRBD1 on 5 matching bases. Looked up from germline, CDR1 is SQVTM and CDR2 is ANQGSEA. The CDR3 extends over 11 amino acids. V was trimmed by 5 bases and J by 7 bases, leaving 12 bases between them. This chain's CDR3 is CSVFDSPEQYF. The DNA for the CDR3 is TGCAGCGTTTTTGACAGTCCAGAGCAGTACTTC.

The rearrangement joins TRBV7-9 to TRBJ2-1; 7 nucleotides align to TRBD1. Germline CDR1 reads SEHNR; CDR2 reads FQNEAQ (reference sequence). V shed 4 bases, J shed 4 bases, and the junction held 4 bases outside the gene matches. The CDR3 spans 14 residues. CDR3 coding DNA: TGTGCCAGCAGCTCCCGGGACAGTTACAATGAGCAGTTCTTC. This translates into CASSSRDSYNEQFF.

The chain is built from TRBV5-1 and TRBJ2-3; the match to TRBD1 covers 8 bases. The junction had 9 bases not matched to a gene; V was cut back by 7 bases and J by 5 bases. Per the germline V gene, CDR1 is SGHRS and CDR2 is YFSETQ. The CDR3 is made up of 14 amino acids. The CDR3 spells CASGQGAGGDTQYF. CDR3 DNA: TGCGCCAGCGGCCAGGGGGCAGGTGGAGATACGCAGTATTTT.

CDR3 DNA sequence: TGTGCCAGCAGCTTAGGTTTAGGGGCCGCCGCCGACTATGGCTACACCTTC. Amino acids: CASSLGLGAAADYGYTF. The rearrangement links TRBV7-9 to TRBJ1-2; perhaps TRBD1 as D (5 bases). In germline, CDR1 is SEHNR, CDR2 FQNEAQ (reference sequence). V was cut by 1 base and J by 3 bases, with 18 bases left in between. This CDR3 contains 17 residues.

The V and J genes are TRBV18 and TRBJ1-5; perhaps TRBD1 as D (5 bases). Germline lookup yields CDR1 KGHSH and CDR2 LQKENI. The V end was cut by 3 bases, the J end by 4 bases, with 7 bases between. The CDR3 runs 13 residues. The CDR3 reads CASSPDRNQPQHF. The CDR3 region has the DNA TGTGCCAGCTCACCCGACAGAAATCAGCCCCAGCATTTT. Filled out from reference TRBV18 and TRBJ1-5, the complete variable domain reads NAGVMQNPRHLVRRRGQEARLRCSPMKGHSHVYWYRQLPEEGLKFMVYLQKENIIDESGMPKERFSAEFPKEGPSILRIQQVVRGDSAAYFCASSPDRNQPQHFGDGTRLSIL.

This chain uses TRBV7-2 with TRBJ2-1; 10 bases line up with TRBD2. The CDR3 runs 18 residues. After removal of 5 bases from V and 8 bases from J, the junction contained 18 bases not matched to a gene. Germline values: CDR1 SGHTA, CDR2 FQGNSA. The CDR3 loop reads CASSHQPGSSGRRDEQFF. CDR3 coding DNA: TGTGCCAGCAGCCACCAACCTGGGTCTAGCGGGAGACGAGATGAGCAGTTCTTC.

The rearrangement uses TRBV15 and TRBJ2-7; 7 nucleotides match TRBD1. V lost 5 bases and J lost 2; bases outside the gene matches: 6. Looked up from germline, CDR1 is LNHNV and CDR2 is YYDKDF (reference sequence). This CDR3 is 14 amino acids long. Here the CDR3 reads CATSLRTGPYEQYF. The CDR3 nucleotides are TGTGCCACCAGCTTACGGACAGGCCCCTACGAGCAGTACTTC.

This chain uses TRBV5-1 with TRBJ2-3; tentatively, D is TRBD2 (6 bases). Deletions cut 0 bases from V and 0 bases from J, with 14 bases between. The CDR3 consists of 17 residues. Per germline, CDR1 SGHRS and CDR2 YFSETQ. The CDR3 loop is CASSLAGLASSTDTQYF. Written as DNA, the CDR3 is TGCGCCAGCAGCTTGGCAGGTCTAGCGTCTAGCACAGATACGCAGTATTTT.

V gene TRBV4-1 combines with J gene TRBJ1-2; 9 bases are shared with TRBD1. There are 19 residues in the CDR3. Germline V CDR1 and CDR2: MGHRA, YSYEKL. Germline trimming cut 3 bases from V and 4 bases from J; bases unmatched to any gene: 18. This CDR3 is CASSHPTGQGLLELYGYTF. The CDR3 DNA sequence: TGCGCCAGCAGCCACCCTACGGGACAGGGACTATTAGAACTCTATGGCTACACCTTC.

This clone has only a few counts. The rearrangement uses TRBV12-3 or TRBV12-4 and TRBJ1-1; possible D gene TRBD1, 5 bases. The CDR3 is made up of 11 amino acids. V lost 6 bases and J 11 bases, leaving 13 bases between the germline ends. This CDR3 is CASSWGVEAFF. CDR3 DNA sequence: TGTGCCAGCAGCTGGGGGGTGGAGGCTTTCTTT.

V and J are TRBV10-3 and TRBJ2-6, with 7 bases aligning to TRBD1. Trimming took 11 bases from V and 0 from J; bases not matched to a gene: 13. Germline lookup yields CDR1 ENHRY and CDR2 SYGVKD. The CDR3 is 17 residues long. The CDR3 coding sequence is TGTGCCGCGGCACAGGGGTCTCCCGACTCTGGGGCCAACGTCCTGACTTTC. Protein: CAAAQGSPDSGANVLTF.

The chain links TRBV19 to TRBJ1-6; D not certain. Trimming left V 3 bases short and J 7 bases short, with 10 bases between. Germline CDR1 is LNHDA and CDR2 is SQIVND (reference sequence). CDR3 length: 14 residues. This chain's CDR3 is CASSIVQLNSPLHF. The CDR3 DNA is TGTGCCAGTAGTATTGTACAGCTGAATTCACCCCTCCACTTT.

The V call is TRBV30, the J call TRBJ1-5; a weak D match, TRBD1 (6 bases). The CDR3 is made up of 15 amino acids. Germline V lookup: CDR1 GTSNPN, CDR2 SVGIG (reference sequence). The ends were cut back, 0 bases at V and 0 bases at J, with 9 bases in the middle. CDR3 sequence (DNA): TGTGCCTGGAGTGTAAACAGGGTTAGCAATCAGCCCCAGCATTTT. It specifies CAWSVNRVSNQPQHF.